Shown below are 14 T cell receptor beta chains from a single sample sequenced in a study of shared clonotypes between healthy human individuals. Sequencing was performed with immunoSEQ multiplex PCR; in TCRdb, only in-frame clones are kept and a portion is missing. The sample has approximately 1.4 million clones; 95% to 99% are singletons. What was sequenced was naive CD4+ T cells sorted from blood. The subset is: CD45RA+ positively selected. The source of these receptors is a man younger than 45 in good health.

This rearrangement joins TRBV15 to TRBJ2-2; 7 bases fit TRBD2. The CDR3 has 14 residues. CDR1 is LNHNV and CDR2 is YYDKDF in the germline V gene (reference sequence). The J segment lost 6 bases and the V segment lost 1 base, leaving 2 bases of the junction unmatched. The chain's CDR3 is CATSRVGLAGELFF. CDR3 nucleotides: TGTGCCACCAGCAGAGTTGGACTAGCCGGGGAGCTGTTTTTT.

The chain employs TRBV4-3 and TRBJ2-5; possible D gene TRBD2, 6 bases. V was pared by 0 bases and J by 5 bases, with 25 bases between. Germline V lookup: CDR1 LGHNA, CDR2 YSLEER. This CDR3 contains 19 residues. The CDR3 DNA sequence: TGCGCCAGCAGCCAAGATTTGGGACTTATAGCCCGCCGGGGGGAGACCCAGTACTTC. It specifies CASSQDLGLIARRGETQYF.

J is TRBJ2-1 and V is TRBV28, with 7 bases aligning to TRBD1. V gave up 4 bases and J gave up 3 bases; unmatched junction bases: 6. This CDR3 is 15 amino acids long. Per germline, CDR1 MDHEN and CDR2 SYDVKM. CDR3 sequence (DNA): TGTGCCAGCAGTTACGCAGGGGGAAGCTACAATGAGCAGTTCTTC. It translates to CASSYAGGSYNEQFF.

The chain uses TRBV27 and TRBJ2-1, with D perhaps TRBD2 (6 bases). Looked up from germline, CDR1 is MNHEY and CDR2 is SMNVEV (reference sequence). V was cut by 1 base and J by 5 bases, with 12 bases left in between. This CDR3 has 15 residues. Here the CDR3 DNA reads TGTGCCAGCAGTTTATGGCGGGGTCGAGACAATGAGCAGTTCTTC. Its protein is CASSLWRGRDNEQFF.

CDR3 protein: CASSISGRRHEQYF. The CDR3 region has the DNA TGTGCCAGCAGCATCAGCGGGAGACGCCACGAGCAGTACTTC. The chain couples TRBV27 to TRBJ2-7; TRBD2 matches at 8 bases. The CDR3 totals 14 residues. V lost 6 bases, J lost 5 bases, and 9 bases stayed unmatched. From germline, CDR1 is MNHEY and CDR2 SMNVEV (reference sequence).

A single count supports this clone. This chain joins TRBV7-8 and TRBJ2-1, with 14 bases matching TRBD2. The CDR3 has 15 amino acids. Germline CDR1 SGHVS, CDR2 FQNEAQ. Unmatched junction bases numbered 5, after V lost 4 bases and J lost 9 bases. CDR3 residues: CASSSGLAGVFEQFF. For the CDR3, the DNA is TGTGCCAGCAGCTCGGGACTAGCGGGAGTATTTGAGCAGTTCTTC. The variable domain in full, with the rest retrieved from reference TRBV7-8 and TRBJ2-1, is GAGVSQSPRYKVAKRGQDVALRCDPISGHVSLFWYQQALGQGPEFLTYFQNEAQLDKSGLPSDRFFAERPEGSVSTLKIQRTQQEDSAVYLCASSSGLAGVFEQFFGPGTRLTVL.

The chain combines TRBV15 with TRBJ1-2, with a weak D call TRBD1 (6 bases). V lost 11 bases and J 1 base, leaving 14 bases between the germline ends. Germline V CDR1 and CDR2: LNHNV, YYDKDF (reference sequence). The CDR3 covers 13 residues. CDR3 sequence (DNA): TGTGCCGCGGGACACCGGAATAACTATGGCTACACCTTC. This sequence encodes CAAGHRNNYGYTF.

V usage is TRBV5-1 and J usage is TRBJ2-7; 9 nucleotides align to TRBD1. With V trimmed by 7 bases and J by 3 bases, 11 bases remained unmatched. The CDR3 extends over 15 amino acids. The germline V gene encodes CDR1 SGHRS and CDR2 YFSETQ. The chain's CDR3 is CASGGQGRRDYEQYF. CDR3 in DNA: TGCGCCAGCGGTGGACAGGGGCGCCGGGACTACGAGCAGTACTTC.

The genes are TRBV2 and TRBJ1-5, with a weak D call TRBD1 (6 bases). Germline V lookup: CDR1 SNHLY, CDR2 FYNNEI. Trimming took 4 bases from V and 4 from J, leaving 8 bases between them. CDR3 size: 13 residues. The CDR3 sequence: CASSGDTNQPQHF. The CDR3 DNA sequence: TGTGCCAGCAGTGGGGACACGAATCAGCCCCAGCATTTT.

This clone appeared once. The J gene is TRBJ2-1, the V gene TRBV9; D may be TRBD1 or TRBD2 (5 bases each). This CDR3 is built from 15 residues. Trimming removed 0 bases from V and 10 bases from J, with 17 bases in between. CDR1 SGDLS and CDR2 YYNGEE come from the germline V gene. CDR3 in DNA: TGTGCCAGCAGCGTAGGACACCTCGGGGCGCCGGAGCAGTTCTTC. This translates into CASSVGHLGAPEQFF.

This clone was detected once. The chain carries TRBV7-2 and TRBJ1-2, with 7 bases that match TRBD1. V lost 3 bases, J lost 5 bases, and 12 bases stayed unmatched. The CDR3 loop spans 16 amino acids. Germline assignment: CDR1 SGHTA and CDR2 FQGNSA. The CDR3 DNA reads as TGTGCCAGCAGCTTCGTTGGGGGGATGGGACAGTATGGCTACACCTTC. Encoded protein: CASSFVGGMGQYGYTF.

This clone was observed once. In DNA, the CDR3 is TGTGCCAGCAGCCCGAGAGGGACAGTAACCCGCACAGATACGCAGTATTTT. Its translation is CASSPRGTVTRTDTQYF. The chain joins TRBV9 to TRBJ2-3; the match to TRBD1 covers 7 bases. The ends lost 4 bases at V and 1 base at J; junction bases unmatched: 12. The CDR3 extends over 17 amino acids. Germline-derived CDR1 and CDR2 are SGDLS and YYNGEE.

The chain joins TRBV14 to TRBJ2-7, with unresolved D. Germline loops: CDR1 SGHDN, CDR2 FVKESK. This CDR3 is built from 13 residues. Trimming stripped 0 bases from V and 3 bases from J, with 6 bases between. CDR3 region: CASSQEAFYEQYF. The CDR3 coding sequence is TGTGCCAGCAGCCAAGAAGCATTCTACGAGCAGTACTTC.

Turning to this clone: In the same sample, other DNA sequences code for this CDR3. The chain has TRBV5-1 and TRBJ1-1; D is uncertain. V was trimmed by 1 base and J by 1 base, leaving 5 bases between them. This CDR3 has 13 amino acids. Germline assignment: CDR1 SGHRS and CDR2 YFSETQ. CDR3 residues: CASSLLGNTEAFF. The CDR3 coding sequence is TGCGCCAGCAGCTTGTTGGGGAACACTGAAGCTTTCTTT.